The clone carrying this T cell receptor (beta chain) was detected only a few times. This sample is drawn from a study of patients and donors after allogeneic stem cell transplantation. From germline, CDR1 is SGHTA and CDR2 FQGNSA. The CDR3 sequence is 14 residues long. Trimming removed 7 bases from V and 1 base from J; junction bases left unmatched: 6. A single record per CDR3 protein comes from TCRdb applying MiXCR to the RT-PCR reads. Among under 200,000 distinct CDR3 sequences, around 28% were seen once, and the ten largest hold under 3.5%. This chain connects TRBV7-2 to TRBJ1-1; 7 nucleotides line up with TRBD1. This clonotype was sampled from a human donor who was either an allogeneic HSCT recipient or a stem cell or donor lymphocyte infusion donor (not recorded which). It is not recorded whose cells these are; they may come from a transplant donor. The sequencing input was blood, either unsorted or a sorted T cell fraction (not recorded which). CDR3 sequence: CASTRDRTNTEAFF. CDR3 DNA: TGTGCCAGCACCCGGGACAGAACGAACACTGAAGCTTTCTTT.